This TCR beta chain derives from a study of T cells in Graves' hyperthyroidism and ophthalmopathy. TCR beta CDR3 region amplification was performed from RNA transcripts. Initially, a first-round RT-PCR of the TCR CDR3 employed the HTBI primer set. MiXCR, applied by TCRdb to the multiplex PCR reads, yields one record per CDR3 protein. The sample lists 250,000 to 300,000 distinct CDR3 sequences, around 15% occurring once. The CDR3 has 17 amino acids. V lost 5 bases and J lost 6, with 21 bases in between. Germline values: CDR1 KGHDR, CDR2 SFDVKD. Findings and caveats of the study: Expanded thyroid clonotypes (above 0.001) were mostly also found in blood.

This clonotype was found many times. Its antigen is unknown. This TCR was sampled from a woman aged 60 to 75 with Graves' ophthalmopathy. The chain uses TRBV24-1 and TRBJ2-2, with D perhaps TRBD2 (6 bases). What was sequenced was blood. DNA of the CDR3: TGTGCCACCAGTGCCACACCCGGGAGAGGGGATGCCGGGGAGCTGTTTTTT. Amino acids: CATSATPGRGDAGELFF.